This record concerns one T cell receptor (beta chain) sequence. This sample is drawn from a study of identifying expanded T cells in peripheral blood. Generated by immunoSEQ multiplex PCR, the TCRdb table keeps only in-frame clones and is missing some. Here the sample spans approximately 90,000 clones, almost 90% being singletons. Trimming removed 2 bases at V and 4 bases at J, with 5 bases between. Looked up from germline, CDR1 is MRHNA and CDR2 is SNTAGT. The CDR3 contains 13 residues. This TCR was sampled from a person between 18 and 75 years old in good health. The sample comprised blood. The chain is built from TRBV6-4 and TRBJ2-2; a possible D gene is TRBD1 (5 bases). CDR3 sequence: CASSDRGTGELFF. The CDR3 coding sequence is TGTGCCAGCAGTGACAGGGGCACCGGGGAGCTGTTTTTT.